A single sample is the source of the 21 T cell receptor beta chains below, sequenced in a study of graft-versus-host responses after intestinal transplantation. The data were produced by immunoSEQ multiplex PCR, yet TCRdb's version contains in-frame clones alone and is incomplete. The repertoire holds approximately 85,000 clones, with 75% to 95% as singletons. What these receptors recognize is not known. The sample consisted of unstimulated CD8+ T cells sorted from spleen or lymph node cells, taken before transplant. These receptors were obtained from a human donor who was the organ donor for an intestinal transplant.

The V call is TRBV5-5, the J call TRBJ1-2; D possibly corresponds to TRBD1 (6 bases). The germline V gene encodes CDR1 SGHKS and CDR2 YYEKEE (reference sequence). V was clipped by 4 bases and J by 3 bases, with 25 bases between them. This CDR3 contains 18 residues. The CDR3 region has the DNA TGTGCCAGCAGCAAAACTCTCAAAAACAGGGCTCTGGACTATGGCTACACCTTC. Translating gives CASSKTLKNRALDYGYTF.

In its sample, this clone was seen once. CDR3: CASSYQGADEQYF. DNA of the CDR3: TGTGCCAGCAGCTACCAGGGGGCCGACGAGCAGTACTTC. The chain has TRBV7-9 and TRBJ2-5; TRBD1 matches at 8 bases. The J call may be in error: the DNA end matches TRBJ2-7 better. This CDR3 has 13 amino acids. CDR1 and CDR2 from the germline V gene are SEHNR and FQNEAQ (reference sequence).

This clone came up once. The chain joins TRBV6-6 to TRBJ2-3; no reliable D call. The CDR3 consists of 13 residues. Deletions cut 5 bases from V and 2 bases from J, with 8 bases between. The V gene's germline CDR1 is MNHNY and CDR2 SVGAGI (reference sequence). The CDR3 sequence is CASSKLHTDTQYF. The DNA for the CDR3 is TGTGCCAGCAGTAAACTCCACACAGATACGCAGTATTTT.

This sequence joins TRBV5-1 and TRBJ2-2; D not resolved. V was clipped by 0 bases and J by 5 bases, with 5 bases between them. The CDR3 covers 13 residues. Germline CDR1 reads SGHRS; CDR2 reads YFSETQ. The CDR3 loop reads CASSLGGTGELFF. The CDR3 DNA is TGCGCCAGCAGCTTGGGAGGTACCGGGGAGCTGTTTTTT.

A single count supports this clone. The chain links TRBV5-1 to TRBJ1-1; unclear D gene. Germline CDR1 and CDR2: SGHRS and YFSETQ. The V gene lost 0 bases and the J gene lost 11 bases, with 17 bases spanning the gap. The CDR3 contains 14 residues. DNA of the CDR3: TGCGCCAGCAGCTTGGCCGGGCCGATTCTTCGGGCTTTCTTT. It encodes CASSLAGPILRAFF. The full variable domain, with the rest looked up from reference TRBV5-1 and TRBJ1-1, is KAGVTQTPRYLIKTRGQQVTLSCSPISGHRSVSWYQQTPGQGLQFLFEYFSETQRNKGNFPGRFSGRQFSNSRSEMNVSTLELGDSALYLCASSLAGPILRAFFGQGTRLTVV.

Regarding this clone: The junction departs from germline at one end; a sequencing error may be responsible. CDR3 residues: CASRGQDISF. CDR3 in DNA: TGCGCCAGCAGAGGGCAGGACATCAGCTTC. The chain carries TRBV5-1 and TRBJ2-7, with a tentative D call TRBD1 (5 bases). The germline CDR1 and CDR2 sequences are SGHRS and YFSETQ. CDR3 length equals 10 residues.

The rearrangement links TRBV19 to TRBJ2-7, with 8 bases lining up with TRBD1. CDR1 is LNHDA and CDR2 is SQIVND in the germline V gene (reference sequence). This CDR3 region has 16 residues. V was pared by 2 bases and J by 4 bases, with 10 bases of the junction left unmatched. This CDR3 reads CASSIRVGQGIYEQYF. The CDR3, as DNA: TGTGCCAGTAGTATAAGGGTCGGACAGGGAATTTACGAGCAGTACTTC.

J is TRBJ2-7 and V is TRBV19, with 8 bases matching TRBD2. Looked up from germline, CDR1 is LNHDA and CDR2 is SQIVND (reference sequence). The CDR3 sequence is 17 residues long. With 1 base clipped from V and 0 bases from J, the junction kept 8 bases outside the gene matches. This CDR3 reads CASSIALTSANSYEQYF. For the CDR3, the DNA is TGTGCCAGTAGTATAGCCCTGACTAGCGCTAACTCCTACGAGCAGTACTTC.

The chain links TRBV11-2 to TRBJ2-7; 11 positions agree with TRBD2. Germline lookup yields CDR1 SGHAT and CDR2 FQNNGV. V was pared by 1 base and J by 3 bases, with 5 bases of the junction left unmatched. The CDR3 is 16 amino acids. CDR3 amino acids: CASSLVGLAGLYEQYF. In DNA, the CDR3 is TGTGCCAGCAGCTTAGTCGGACTAGCGGGCCTCTACGAGCAGTACTTC.

The CDR3 sequence is CSVQRDISYEQYF. DNA for the CDR3: TGCAGCGTCCAACGGGACATCTCCTACGAGCAGTACTTC. The chain carries TRBV29-1 and TRBJ2-5; D might be TRBD1 (6 bases). The J call may be incorrect, as the DNA end agrees better with TRBJ2-7. CDR1 and CDR2 from the germline V gene are SQVTM and ANQGSEA. The CDR3 is 13 residues long.

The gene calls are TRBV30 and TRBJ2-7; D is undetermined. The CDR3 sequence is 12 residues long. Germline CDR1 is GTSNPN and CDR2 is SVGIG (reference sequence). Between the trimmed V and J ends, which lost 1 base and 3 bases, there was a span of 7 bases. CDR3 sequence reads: CAWSAQVYEQYF. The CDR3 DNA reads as TGTGCCTGGAGTGCCCAGGTCTACGAGCAGTACTTC.

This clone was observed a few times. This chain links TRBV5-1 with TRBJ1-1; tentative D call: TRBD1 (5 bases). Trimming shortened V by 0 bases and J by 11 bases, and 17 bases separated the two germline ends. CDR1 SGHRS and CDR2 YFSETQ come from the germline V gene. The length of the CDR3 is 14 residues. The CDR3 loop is CASSLGDAGSEAFF. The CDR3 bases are TGCGCCAGCAGCTTGGGGGACGCCGGCTCGGAGGCTTTCTTT.

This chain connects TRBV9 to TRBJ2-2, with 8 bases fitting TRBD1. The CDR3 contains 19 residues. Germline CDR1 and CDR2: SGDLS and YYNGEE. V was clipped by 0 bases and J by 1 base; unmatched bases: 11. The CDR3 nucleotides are TGTGCCAGCAGCGTAGCTGCGAGACAGGGGCCCCAGAACACCGGGGAGCTGTTTTTT. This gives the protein CASSVAARQGPQNTGELFF.

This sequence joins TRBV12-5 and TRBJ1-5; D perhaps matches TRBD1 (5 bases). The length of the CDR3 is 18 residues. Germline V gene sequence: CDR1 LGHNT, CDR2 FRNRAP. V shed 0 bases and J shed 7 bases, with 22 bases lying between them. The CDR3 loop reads CASGLVVGEGPRGQPQHF. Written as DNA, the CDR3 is TGTGCTAGTGGTTTGGTGGTGGGGGAGGGACCAAGGGGCCAGCCCCAGCATTTT.

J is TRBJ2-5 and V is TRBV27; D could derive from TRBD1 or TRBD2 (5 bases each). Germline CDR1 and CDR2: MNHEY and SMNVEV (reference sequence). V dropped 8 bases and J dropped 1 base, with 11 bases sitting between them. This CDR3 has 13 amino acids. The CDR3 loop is CASGRDVQETQYF. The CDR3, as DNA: TGTGCCAGCGGCCGGGACGTCCAAGAGACCCAGTACTTC.

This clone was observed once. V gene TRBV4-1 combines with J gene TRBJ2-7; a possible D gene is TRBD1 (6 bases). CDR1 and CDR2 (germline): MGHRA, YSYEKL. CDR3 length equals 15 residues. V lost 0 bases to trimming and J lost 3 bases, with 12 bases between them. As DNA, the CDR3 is TGCGCCAGCAGCCAAGAGGTGGGGGCCAGCTACGAGCAGTACTTC. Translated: CASSQEVGASYEQYF.

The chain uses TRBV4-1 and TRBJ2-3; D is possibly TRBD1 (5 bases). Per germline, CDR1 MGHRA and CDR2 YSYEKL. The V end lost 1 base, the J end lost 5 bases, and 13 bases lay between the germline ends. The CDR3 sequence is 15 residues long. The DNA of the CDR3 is TGCGCCAGCAGCCAAGGACCCCAGGGTTTAGATACGCAGTATTTT. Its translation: CASSQGPQGLDTQYF.

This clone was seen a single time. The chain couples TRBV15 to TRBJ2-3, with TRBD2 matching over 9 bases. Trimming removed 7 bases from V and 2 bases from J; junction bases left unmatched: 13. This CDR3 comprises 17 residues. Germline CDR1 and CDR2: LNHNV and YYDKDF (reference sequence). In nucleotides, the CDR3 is TGTGCCACCACCGAGACCCTTAGCGGGAGTGTCACAGATACGCAGTATTTT. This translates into CATTETLSGSVTDTQYF. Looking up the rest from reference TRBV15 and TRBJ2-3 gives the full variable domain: DAMVIQNPRYQVTQFGKPVTLSCSQTLNHNVMYWYQQKSSQAPKLLFHYYDKDFNNEADTPDNFQSRRPNTSFCFLDIRSPGLGDTAMYLCATTETLSGSVTDTQYFGPGTRLTVL.

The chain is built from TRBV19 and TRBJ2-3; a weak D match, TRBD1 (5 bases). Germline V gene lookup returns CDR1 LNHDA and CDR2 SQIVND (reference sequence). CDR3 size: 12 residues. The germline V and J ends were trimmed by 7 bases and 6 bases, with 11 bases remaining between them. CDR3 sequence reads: CASIGVSDTQYF. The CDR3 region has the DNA TGTGCCAGTATAGGGGTCTCGGATACGCAGTATTTT.

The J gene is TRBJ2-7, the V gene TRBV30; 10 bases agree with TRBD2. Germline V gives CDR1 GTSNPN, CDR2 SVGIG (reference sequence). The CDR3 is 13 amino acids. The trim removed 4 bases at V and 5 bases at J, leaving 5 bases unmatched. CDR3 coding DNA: TGTGCCTGGACTAGCGGGAGACGCCACGAGCAGTACTTC. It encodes CAWTSGRRHEQYF.

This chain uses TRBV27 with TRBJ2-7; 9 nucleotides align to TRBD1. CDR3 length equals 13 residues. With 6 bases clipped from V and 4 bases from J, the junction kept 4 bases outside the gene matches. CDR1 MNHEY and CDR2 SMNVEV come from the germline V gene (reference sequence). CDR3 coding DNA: TGTGCCAGCAGACCGGGACAGGGATACGAGCAGTACTTC. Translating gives CASRPGQGYEQYF.